This T cell receptor beta chain stems from a study of T cells after yellow fever vaccination. One entry per CDR3 protein results from TCRdb running MiXCR on the 5' RACE reads. This table holds around 65,000 distinct CDR3 sequences, roughly 6% found once. Notes on the study in general: Secondary responses were weaker yet peaked faster, day 5 versus 15.

CDR1 ENHRY and CDR2 SYGVKD come from the germline V gene. V lost 5 bases, J lost 5 bases, and 3 bases stayed unmatched. The CDR3 spans 13 residues. The table lists this clonotype with many counts. Antigen specificity is unknown. The V gene is TRBV10-3, the J gene TRBJ2-5, with 9 bases aligning to TRBD1. The specimen was CD4+ T cells sorted from PBMCs, collected less than 16 days after the first yellow fever vaccination. The receptor was derived from a man aged 18 to 29 who received the YFV17D yellow fever vaccine. The CDR3 region has the DNA TGTGCCATCAGTCCCGGACAGGGGGAGACCCAGTACTTC. It codes for CAISPGQGETQYF.